Listed here are 19 T cell receptor beta chains from one sample, sequenced in a study of cytomegalovirus exposure and HLA in healthy donors. Here immunoSEQ multiplex PCR was the method, and the copy in TCRdb shows in-frame clones only, minus some. The data contain 110,000 or so clones, approximately 91% of them singletons. Sequenced sample: PBMCs. Source of these receptors: a man aged 18 to 30 in good health and CMV-seropositive.

This chain connects TRBV18 to TRBJ1-2; tentatively, D is TRBD1 (5 bases). There are 14 residues in the CDR3. The V gene's germline CDR1 is KGHSH and CDR2 LQKENI. V lost 6 bases and J lost 5, with 16 bases in between. This CDR3 reads CASSPGSDFYGYTF. CDR3 bases: TGTGCCAGCTCCCCAGGGTCGGACTTTTATGGCTACACCTTC.

V is TRBV30 and J is TRBJ1-1, with TRBD1 as a possible D gene (6 bases). Germline V gives CDR1 GTSNPN, CDR2 SVGIG (reference sequence). The germline V and J ends were trimmed by 7 bases and 8 bases, with 17 bases remaining between them. This CDR3 comprises 12 residues. The CDR3 DNA follows: TGTGCCTACGTCGCCAGGGGATTGGAAGCTTTCTTT. This sequence encodes CAYVARGLEAFF.

The rearrangement joins TRBV4-1 to TRBJ1-2; D ambiguous. This CDR3 has 14 amino acids. Germline V gene lookup returns CDR1 MGHRA and CDR2 YSYEKL. Trimming removed 2 bases at V and 2 bases at J, with 9 bases between. The CDR3 spells CASSQLGSNYGYTF. CDR3 nucleotides: TGCGCCAGCAGCCAATTGGGCTCGAACTATGGCTACACCTTC.

This clone has a single count. This chain links TRBV6-5 with TRBJ1-5, with D perhaps matching TRBD1 (5 bases). The CDR3 totals 15 residues. V lost 5 bases and J 4 bases, leaving 15 bases between the germline ends. Germline CDR1 is MNHEY and CDR2 is SVGAGI. CDR3 protein: CASSIGGEGNQPQHF. Written as DNA, the CDR3 is TGTGCCAGCAGTATTGGGGGGGAGGGTAATCAGCCCCAGCATTTT.

The V call is TRBV2, the J call TRBJ2-3; 11 bases are a match to TRBD2. The CDR3 contains 14 residues. Trimming took 6 bases from V and 5 from J; bases not matched to a gene: 4. Germline CDR1 is SNHLY and CDR2 is FYNNEI. The CDR3, as DNA: TGTGCCAGCAGCTTAGCGGGGGGGATAGATACGCAGTATTTT. Its translation is CASSLAGGIDTQYF.

The V call is TRBV7-2, the J call TRBJ2-1; 8 nucleotides match TRBD1. V lost 4 bases, J lost 5 bases, and 7 bases stayed unmatched. Germline V gene lookup returns CDR1 SGHTA and CDR2 FQGNSA. The CDR3 consists of 15 residues. The CDR3 bases are TGTGCCAGCAGCTACCGTCCGGGACAGGACAATGAGCAGTTCTTC. Translated: CASSYRPGQDNEQFF.

V gene TRBV7-9 combines with J gene TRBJ1-3, with a possible D match to TRBD1 (6 bases). The CDR3 is made up of 15 amino acids. With 1 base removed from V and 4 bases from J, the gap between germline ends came to 11 bases. The germline V gene has CDR1 SEHNR and CDR2 FQNEAQ (reference sequence). The CDR3 DNA reads as TGTGCCAGCAGCTTAGAAGCGGGGGGCGGAAACACCATATATTTT. It is translated as CASSLEAGGGNTIYF.

The CDR3 DNA follows: TGCAGCGTCGCACACCAAGGACTACCGTACGAGCAGTACTTC. It encodes CSVAHQGLPYEQYF. The chain has TRBV29-1 and TRBJ2-7; D is perhaps TRBD2 (6 bases). V was cut by 6 bases and J by 4 bases, with 19 bases left in between. The CDR3 has 14 residues. Germline V lookup: CDR1 SQVTM, CDR2 ANQGSEA.

J is TRBJ1-2 and V is TRBV19, with 8 nucleotides matching TRBD1. The CDR3 has 15 amino acids. CDR1 is LNHDA, CDR2 SQIVND, per germline (reference sequence). V trimming: 4 bases; J trimming: 2 bases; junction bases outside the gene matches: 6. CDR3 residues: CASSRGTGFNYGYTF. CDR3 DNA sequence: TGTGCCAGTAGTAGAGGGACAGGTTTCAACTATGGCTACACCTTC.

This chain links TRBV7-2 with TRBJ2-1; TRBD1 is a possible D gene (6 bases). V dropped 5 bases and J dropped 3 bases, with 17 bases sitting between them. Germline assignment: CDR1 SGHTA and CDR2 FQGNSA. This CDR3 has 16 amino acids. The CDR3 loop is CASSPGHRVHYNEQFF. The DNA of the CDR3 is TGTGCCAGCAGCCCAGGACACAGGGTGCACTACAATGAGCAGTTCTTC. Full variable domain (remainder filled in from reference TRBV7-2 and TRBJ2-1): GAGVSQSPSNKVTEKGKDVELRCDPISGHTALYWYRQSLGQGLEFLIYFQGNSAPDKSGLPSDRFSAERTGGSVSTLTIQRTQQEDSAVYLCASSPGHRVHYNEQFFGPGTRLTVL.

This chain joins TRBV28 and TRBJ2-1; 8 bases line up with TRBD2. The CDR3 spans 16 residues. V shed 4 bases and J 0 bases; nucleotides not matched to a gene: 5. Looked up from germline, CDR1 is MDHEN and CDR2 is SYDVKM. CDR3 coding DNA: TGTGCCAGCAGTTCCCAGCGGGAGAGCTCCTACAATGAGCAGTTCTTC. It yields the protein CASSSQRESSYNEQFF.

The chain combines TRBV6-1 with TRBJ1-6; 8 nucleotides agree with TRBD1. The CDR3 spans 16 residues. Germline lookup yields CDR1 MNHNS and CDR2 SASEGT. V lost 4 bases to trimming and J lost 8 bases; unmatched junction nucleotides: 10. The CDR3 here is CASSVPGQAKDSPLHF. The DNA of the CDR3 is TGTGCCAGCAGTGTACCGGGACAGGCGAAGGATTCACCCCTCCACTTT.

In its sample, this clone was seen a few times. The chain employs TRBV5-1 and TRBJ2-1; D gene unclear. Germline CDR1 is SGHRS and CDR2 is YFSETQ. CDR3 length equals 13 residues. V shed 4 bases and J shed 7 bases, with 12 bases lying between them. The CDR3 reads CASSLHNGNEQFF. The CDR3, as DNA: TGCGCCAGCAGCCTGCACAACGGGAATGAGCAGTTCTTC.

The chain employs TRBV19 and TRBJ2-1; D is unclear. V dropped 1 base and J dropped 3 bases, with 16 bases sitting between them. The germline gives CDR1 LNHDA, CDR2 SQIVND (reference sequence). CDR3 size: 17 residues. DNA for the CDR3: TGTGCCAGTAGTATAGGTTTGGGCCCCGCGAACTACAATGAGCAGTTCTTC. It encodes CASSIGLGPANYNEQFF.

The gene calls are TRBV5-5 and TRBJ1-5; the match to TRBD1 covers 8 bases. Germline values: CDR1 SGHKS, CDR2 YYEKEE (reference sequence). The junction had 9 bases not matched to a gene; V was cut back by 1 base and J by 6 bases. CDR3 length equals 16 residues. The CDR3 nucleotides are TGTGCCAGCAGCTTGTCCGGACAGGGTGTTGGTCAGCCCCAGCATTTT. Amino acid sequence: CASSLSGQGVGQPQHF.

This chain uses TRBV4-1 with TRBJ2-7; the D is unclear. The germline CDR1 and CDR2 sequences are MGHRA and YSYEKL. Trimming left V 0 bases short and J 2 bases short, with 11 bases between. The CDR3 contains 15 residues. The CDR3 loop reads CASSQDLGFPYEQYF. The CDR3 DNA reads TGCGCCAGCAGCCAAGATCTCGGGTTCCCCTACGAGCAGTACTTC.

J is TRBJ1-1 and V is TRBV28, with D unresolved. The germline V gene has CDR1 MDHEN and CDR2 SYDVKM. Trimming shortened V by 10 bases and J by 5 bases, and 20 bases separated the two germline ends. The CDR3 length is 14 residues. The DNA for the CDR3 is TGTGCCACCTGGAGAGGTGGAGGTTTGACTGAAGCTTTCTTT. Encoded protein: CATWRGGGLTEAFF.

The rearrangement uses TRBV7-6 and TRBJ2-1, with 7 bases lining up with TRBD2. The CDR3 spans 14 residues. Trimming removed 5 bases from V and 7 bases from J; junction bases left unmatched: 8. Germline V gives CDR1 SGHVS, CDR2 FNYEAQ. The CDR3 sequence is CASSGALARNEQFF. In DNA, the CDR3 is TGTGCCAGCAGCGGAGCACTAGCGAGGAATGAGCAGTTCTTC.

The rearrangement links TRBV14 to TRBJ2-2; D is possibly TRBD2 (5 bases). Deletions cut 3 bases from V and 4 bases from J, with 9 bases between. Looked up from germline, CDR1 is SGHDN and CDR2 is FVKESK. The CDR3 is 14 amino acids. The CDR3 is CASSQRASTGELFF. The CDR3 region has the DNA TGTGCCAGCAGCCAGCGGGCGAGCACCGGGGAGCTGTTTTTT.